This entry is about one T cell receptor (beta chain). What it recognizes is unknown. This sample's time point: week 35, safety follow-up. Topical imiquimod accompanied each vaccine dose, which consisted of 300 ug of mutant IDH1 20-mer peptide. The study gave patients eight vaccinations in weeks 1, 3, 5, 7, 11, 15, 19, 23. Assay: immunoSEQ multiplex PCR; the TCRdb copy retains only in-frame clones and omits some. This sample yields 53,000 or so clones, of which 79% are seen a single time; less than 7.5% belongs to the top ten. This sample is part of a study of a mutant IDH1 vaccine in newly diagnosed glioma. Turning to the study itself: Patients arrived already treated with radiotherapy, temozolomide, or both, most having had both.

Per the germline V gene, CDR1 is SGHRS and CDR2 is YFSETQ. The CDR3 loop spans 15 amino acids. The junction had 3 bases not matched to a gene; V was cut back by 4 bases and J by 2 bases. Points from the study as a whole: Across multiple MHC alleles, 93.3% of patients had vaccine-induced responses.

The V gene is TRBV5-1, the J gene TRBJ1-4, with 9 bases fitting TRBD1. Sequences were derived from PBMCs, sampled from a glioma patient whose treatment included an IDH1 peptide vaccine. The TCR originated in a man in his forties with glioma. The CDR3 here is CASSTGQGTNEKLFF. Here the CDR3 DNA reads TGCGCCAGCAGCACAGGACAGGGGACTAATGAAAAACTGTTTTTT. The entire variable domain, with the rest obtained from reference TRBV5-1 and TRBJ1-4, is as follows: KAGVTQTPRYLIKTRGQQVTLSCSPISGHRSVSWYQQTPGQGLQFLFEYFSETQRNKGNFPGRFSGRQFSNSRSEMNVSTLELGDSALYLCASSTGQGTNEKLFFGSGTQLSVL.